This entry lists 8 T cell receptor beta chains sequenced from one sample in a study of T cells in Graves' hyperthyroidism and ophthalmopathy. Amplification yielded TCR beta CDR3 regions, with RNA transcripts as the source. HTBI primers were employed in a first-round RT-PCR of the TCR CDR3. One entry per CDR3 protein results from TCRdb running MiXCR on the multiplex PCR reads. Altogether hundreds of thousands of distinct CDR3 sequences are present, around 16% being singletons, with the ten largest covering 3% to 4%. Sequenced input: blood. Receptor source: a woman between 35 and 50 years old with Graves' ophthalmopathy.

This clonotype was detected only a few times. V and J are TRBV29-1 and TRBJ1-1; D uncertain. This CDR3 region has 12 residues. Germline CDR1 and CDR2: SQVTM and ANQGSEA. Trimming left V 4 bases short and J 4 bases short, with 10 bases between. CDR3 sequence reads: CSVVGSTTEAFF. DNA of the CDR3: TGCAGCGTTGTCGGTAGTACCACTGAAGCTTTCTTT.

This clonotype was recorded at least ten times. CDR3 nucleotides: TGCGCCAGCAGTTACGGGACGGAAAACTATGGCTACACCTTC. This translates into CASSYGTENYGYTF. The genes are TRBV5-1 and TRBJ1-2; perhaps TRBD1 as D (5 bases). V lost 5 bases to trimming and J lost 2 bases, with 13 bases between them. Germline V gene sequence: CDR1 SGHRS, CDR2 YFSETQ. The length of the CDR3 is 14 residues.

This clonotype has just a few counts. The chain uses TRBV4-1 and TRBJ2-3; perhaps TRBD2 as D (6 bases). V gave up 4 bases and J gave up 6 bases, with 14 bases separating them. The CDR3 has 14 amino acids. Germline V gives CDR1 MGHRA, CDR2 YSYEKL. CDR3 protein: CASSLGLPSDTQYF. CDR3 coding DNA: TGCGCCAGCAGCCTGGGACTCCCGAGCGATACGCAGTATTTT.

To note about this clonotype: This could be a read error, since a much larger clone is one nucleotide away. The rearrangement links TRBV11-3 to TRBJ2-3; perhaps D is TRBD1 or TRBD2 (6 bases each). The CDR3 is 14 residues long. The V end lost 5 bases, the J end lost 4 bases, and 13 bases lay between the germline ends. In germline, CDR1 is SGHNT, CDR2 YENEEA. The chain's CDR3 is CASSPGGPPDTQYF. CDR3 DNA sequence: TGTGCCAGCAGCCCCGGGGGCCCCCCAGATACGCAGTATTTT.

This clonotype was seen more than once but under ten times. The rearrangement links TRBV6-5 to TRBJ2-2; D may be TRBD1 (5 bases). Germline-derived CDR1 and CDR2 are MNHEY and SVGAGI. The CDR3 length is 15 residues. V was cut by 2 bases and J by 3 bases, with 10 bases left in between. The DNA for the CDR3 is TGTGCCAGCAGTTACGTGGGGCGTGACACCGGGGAGCTGTTTTTT. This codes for CASSYVGRDTGELFF.

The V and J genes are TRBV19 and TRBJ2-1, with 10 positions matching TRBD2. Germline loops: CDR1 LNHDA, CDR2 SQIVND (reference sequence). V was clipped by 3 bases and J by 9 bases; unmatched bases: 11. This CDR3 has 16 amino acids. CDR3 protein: CASSISGGAVGGEQFF. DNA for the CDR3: TGTGCCAGTAGTATCAGCGGGGGGGCGGTTGGTGGTGAGCAGTTCTTC.

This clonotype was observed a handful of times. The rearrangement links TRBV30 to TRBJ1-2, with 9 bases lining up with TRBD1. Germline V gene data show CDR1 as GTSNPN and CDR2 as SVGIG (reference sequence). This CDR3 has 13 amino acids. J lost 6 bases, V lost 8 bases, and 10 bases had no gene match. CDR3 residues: CAGRDRDVDGYTF. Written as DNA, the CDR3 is TGTGCCGGACGGGACAGGGATGTTGATGGCTACACCTTC.

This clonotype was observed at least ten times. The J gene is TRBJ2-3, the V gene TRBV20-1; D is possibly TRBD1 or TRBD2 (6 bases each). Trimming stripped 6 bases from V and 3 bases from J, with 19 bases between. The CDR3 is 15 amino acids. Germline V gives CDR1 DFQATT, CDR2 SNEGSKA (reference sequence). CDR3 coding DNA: TGCAGTGCCACAGGGACCAGTGGGACTACAGATACGCAGTATTTT. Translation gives CSATGTSGTTDTQYF.